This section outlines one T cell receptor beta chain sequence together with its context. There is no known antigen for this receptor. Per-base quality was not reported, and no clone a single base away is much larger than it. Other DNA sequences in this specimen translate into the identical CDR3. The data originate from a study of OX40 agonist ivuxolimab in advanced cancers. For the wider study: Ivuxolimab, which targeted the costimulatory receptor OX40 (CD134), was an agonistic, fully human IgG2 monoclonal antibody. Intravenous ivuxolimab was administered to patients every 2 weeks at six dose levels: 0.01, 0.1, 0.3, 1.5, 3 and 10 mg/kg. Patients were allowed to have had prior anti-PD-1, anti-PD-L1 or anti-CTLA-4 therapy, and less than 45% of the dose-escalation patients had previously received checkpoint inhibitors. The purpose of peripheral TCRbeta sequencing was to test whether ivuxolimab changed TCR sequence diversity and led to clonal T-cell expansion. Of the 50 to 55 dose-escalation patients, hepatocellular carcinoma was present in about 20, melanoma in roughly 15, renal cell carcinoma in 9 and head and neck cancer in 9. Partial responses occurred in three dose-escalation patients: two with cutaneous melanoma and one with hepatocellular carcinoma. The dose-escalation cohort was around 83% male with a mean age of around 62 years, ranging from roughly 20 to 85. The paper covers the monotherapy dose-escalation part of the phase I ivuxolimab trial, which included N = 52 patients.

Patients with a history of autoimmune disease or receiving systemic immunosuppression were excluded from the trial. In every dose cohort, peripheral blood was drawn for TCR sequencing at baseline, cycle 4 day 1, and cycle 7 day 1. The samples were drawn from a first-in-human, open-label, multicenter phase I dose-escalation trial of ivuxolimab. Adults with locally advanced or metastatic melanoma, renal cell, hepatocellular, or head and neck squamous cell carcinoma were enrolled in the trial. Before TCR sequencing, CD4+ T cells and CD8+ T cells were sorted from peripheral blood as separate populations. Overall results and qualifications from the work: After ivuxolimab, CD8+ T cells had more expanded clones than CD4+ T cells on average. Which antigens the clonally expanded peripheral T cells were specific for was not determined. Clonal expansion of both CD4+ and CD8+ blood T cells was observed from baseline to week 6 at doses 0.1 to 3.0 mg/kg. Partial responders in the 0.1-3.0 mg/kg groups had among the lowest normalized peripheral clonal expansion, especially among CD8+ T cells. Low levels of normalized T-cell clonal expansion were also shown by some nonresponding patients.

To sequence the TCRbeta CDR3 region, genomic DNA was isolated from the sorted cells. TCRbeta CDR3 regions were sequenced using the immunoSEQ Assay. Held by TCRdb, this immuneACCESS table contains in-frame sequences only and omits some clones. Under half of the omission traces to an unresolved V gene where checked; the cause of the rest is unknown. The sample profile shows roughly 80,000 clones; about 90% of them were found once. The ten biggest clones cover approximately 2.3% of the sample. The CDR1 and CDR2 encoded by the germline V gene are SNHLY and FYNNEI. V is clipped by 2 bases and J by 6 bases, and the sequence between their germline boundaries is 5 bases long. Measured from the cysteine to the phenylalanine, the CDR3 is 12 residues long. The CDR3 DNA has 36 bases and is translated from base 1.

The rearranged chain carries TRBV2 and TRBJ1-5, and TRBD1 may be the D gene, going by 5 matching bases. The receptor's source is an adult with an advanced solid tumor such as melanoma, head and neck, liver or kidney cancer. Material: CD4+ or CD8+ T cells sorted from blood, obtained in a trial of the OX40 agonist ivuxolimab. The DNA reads TGTGCCAGCAGTGAACAGGGTCAGCCCCAGCATTTT. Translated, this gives CASSEQGQPQHF.